These T cell receptor beta chains were read from a single sample in a study of blood T cells in healthy people across ages. TCRdb recomputed calls from the 5' RACE reads with MiXCR, one row per CDR3 protein. This table holds 710,000 or so distinct CDR3 sequences, 22% found once. Source material: blood. The receptors derive from a man aged 65 to 85 in good health. Both conserved end residues are part of each CDR3. The D gene is left open where the match is weak. The size field is filled for only some rows; it gives once, few, many or a size class.

size	D	J	V	DNA	CDR3
many	.	TRBJ2-7	TRBV14	TGTGCCAGCAGCCAAGCCCACGAGCAGTACTTC	CASSQAHEQYF
.	TRBD1	TRBJ1-5	TRBV12-3/TRBV12-4	TGTGCCAGCAGTTTAGCCGGTCAGGGGGCTGGCAATCAGCCCCAGCATTTT	CASSLAGQGAGNQPQHF
once	TRBD2	TRBJ2-3	TRBV12-3/TRBV12-4	TGTGCCAGCAGTTTGGGCGGGAGGGCTCCCTCGAATACGCAGTATTTT	CASSLGGRAPSNTQYF
.	TRBD1	TRBJ2-2	TRBV30	TGTGCCTGGAACTCGGACAGGGTGGGCACCGGGGAGCTGTTTTTT	CAWNSDRVGTGELFF
many	.	TRBJ2-6	TRBV20-1	TGCAGTGCTTTACCCCCAATATCTGGGGCCAACGTCCTGACTTTC	CSALPPISGANVLTF
.	.	TRBJ2-1	TRBV12-3/TRBV12-4	TGTGCCAGCAGCCCTCTCGGGGAGTACAATGAGCAGTTCTTC	CASSPLGEYNEQFF
.	.	TRBJ2-3	TRBV7-2	TGTGCCAGCAGCTTCCAAGAGGGGGGCCATACGCAGTATTTT	CASSFQEGGHTQYF
.	TRBD1	TRBJ1-6	TRBV3-1	TGTGCCAGCAGCCATTTCGGACAGGGTAATTCACCCCTCCACTTT	CASSHFGQGNSPLHF
few	TRBD2	TRBJ2-1	TRBV7-2	TGTGCCAGCAGCTTAATTCCTAGCGGGAGGGGGAGTGAGCAGTTCTTC	CASSLIPSGRGSEQFF
few	.	TRBJ2-4	TRBV20-1	TGCAGTGCTAGGGCTGACAGAGCCAAAAACATTCAGTACTTC	CSARADRAKNIQYF
few	.	TRBJ2-3	TRBV18	TGTGCCAGCTCACCTTACGGGGCGAGCACAGATACGCAGTATTTT	CASSPYGASTDTQYF
.	.	TRBJ2-3	TRBV4-1	TGCGCCAGCAGCCAAGCGGGGCGGGACACAGATACGCAGTATTTT	CASSQAGRDTDTQYF
.	TRBD1	TRBJ1-2	TRBV7-2	TGTGCCAGCAGCTTAGGGGGGACAGGGGGCGACGGCTACACCTTC	CASSLGGTGGDGYTF
few	TRBD2	TRBJ2-1	TRBV20-1	TGCAGTGCTAGTGCGGGACTAGCGGGGGGGCGCGGCAATGAGCAGTTCTTC	CSASAGLAGGRGNEQFF
few	.	TRBJ1-1	TRBV7-9	TGTGCCAGCAGCCCCCACCGATCTCCGGACGCCGCTTTCTTT	CASSPHRSPDAAFF
few	.	TRBJ2-1	TRBV7-7	TGTGCCAGCAGCTTAGACCGGGATACAAATGAGCAGTTCTTC	CASSLDRDTNEQFF
few	TRBD2	TRBJ2-3	TRBV6-1	TGTGCCAGCAGTCCTAGCGGGGGGGATACAGATACGCAGTATTTT	CASSPSGGDTDTQYF
many	.	TRBJ1-4	TRBV6-6	TGTGCCAGCAGTTCCCCCAAGGGGCGCGGGGGTGAAAAACTGTTTTTT	CASSSPKGRGGEKLFF
.	.	TRBJ1-4	TRBV20-1	TGCAGTGCTACAACCCCGGGTATTCGTGAAAAACTGTTTTTT	CSATTPGIREKLFF
.	TRBD1	TRBJ1-1	TRBV30	TGTGCCTGGAGACCTCCCCGACAGGGGGTGCGGGAAGCTTTCTTT	CAWRPPRQGVREAFF
.	.	TRBJ1-2	TRBV27	TGTGCCAGCAGTCCACAATGGACAGCCCTATATGGCTACACCTTC	CASSPQWTALYGYTF
.	.	TRBJ2-1	TRBV7-2	TGTGCCAGCAGCCCGGACTTGATTGGGTACAATGAGCAGTTCTTC	CASSPDLIGYNEQFF
.	.	TRBJ2-1	TRBV27	TGTGCCAGCAGTTACCTTAGGGGGGGGGGCAATGAGCAGTTCTTC	CASSYLRGGGNEQFF
.	TRBD1	TRBJ1-1	TRBV19	TGTGCCAGTAGTAAAAGCTCTACAGGGGGGAACACTGAAGCTTTCTTT	CASSKSSTGGNTEAFF
.	.	TRBJ2-3	TRBV7-9	TGTGCCAGCAGCCCCGTCCTAGGCACAGATACGCAGTATTTT	CASSPVLGTDTQYF
many	.	TRBJ2-1	TRBV20-1	TGCAGTGCCCCCCTCCGGACTGCTACATACAATGAGCAGTTCTTC	CSAPLRTATYNEQFF
few	TRBD2	TRBJ2-3	TRBV29-1	TGCAGCGTTGAGCCTAGCGGGAGGGCCCGCACAGATACGCAGTATTTT	CSVEPSGRARTDTQYF
.	TRBD2	TRBJ2-3	TRBV20-1	TGCAGTGCCCAGCGGGAGGGAGTGACAGATACGCAGTATTTT	CSAQREGVTDTQYF
.	.	TRBJ2-3	TRBV10-3	TGTGCCATCAGTGACCGGGACACCCTAAGAAGCACAGATACGCAGTATTTT	CAISDRDTLRSTDTQYF
few	TRBD2	TRBJ2-1	TRBV29-1	TGCAGCGTCCGAAGGGTCCGGGAGGACGATGAGCAGTTCTTC	CSVRRVREDDEQFF
.	.	TRBJ2-5	TRBV7-2	TGTGCCAGCAGCCCCTTCCTAGCGTATCAAGAGACCCAGTACTTC	CASSPFLAYQETQYF
.	TRBD2	TRBJ2-3	TRBV7-9	TGTGCCACCCGTCCTGGTAGCGGGCGCACAGATACGCAGTATTTT	CATRPGSGRTDTQYF
once	.	TRBJ2-1	TRBV15	TGTGCCACCAGCAGAGTTGGACTAGAGCAGTTCTTC	CATSRVGLEQFF
.	.	TRBJ1-4	TRBV18	TGTGCCAGCTCACCACCGGTCGAAGAAAAACTGTTTTTT	CASSPPVEEKLFF
.	.	TRBJ2-1	TRBV4-2	TGTGCCAGCAGCCAAGATTCTGGCTTCAGGCCTTACAATGAGCAGTTCTTC	CASSQDSGFRPYNEQFF